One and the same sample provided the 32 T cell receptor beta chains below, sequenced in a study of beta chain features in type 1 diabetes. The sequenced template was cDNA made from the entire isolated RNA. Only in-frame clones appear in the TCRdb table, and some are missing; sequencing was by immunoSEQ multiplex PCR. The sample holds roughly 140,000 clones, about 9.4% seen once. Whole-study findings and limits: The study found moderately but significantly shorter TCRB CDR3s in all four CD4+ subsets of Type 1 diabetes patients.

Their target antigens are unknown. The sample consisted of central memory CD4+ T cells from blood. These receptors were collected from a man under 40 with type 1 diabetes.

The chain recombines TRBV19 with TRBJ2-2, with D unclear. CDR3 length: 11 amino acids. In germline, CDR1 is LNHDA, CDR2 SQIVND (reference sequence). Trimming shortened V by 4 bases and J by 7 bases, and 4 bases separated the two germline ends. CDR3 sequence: CASSRSGELFF. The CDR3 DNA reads TGTGCCAGTAGTAGGAGCGGGGAGCTGTTTTTT.

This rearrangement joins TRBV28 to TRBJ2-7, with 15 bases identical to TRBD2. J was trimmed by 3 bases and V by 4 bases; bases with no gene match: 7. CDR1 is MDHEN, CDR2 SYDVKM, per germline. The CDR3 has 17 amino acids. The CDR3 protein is CASSSGTSGRSSYEQYF. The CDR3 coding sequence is TGTGCCAGCAGTTCCGGGACTAGCGGGAGGTCGAGCTACGAGCAGTACTTC.

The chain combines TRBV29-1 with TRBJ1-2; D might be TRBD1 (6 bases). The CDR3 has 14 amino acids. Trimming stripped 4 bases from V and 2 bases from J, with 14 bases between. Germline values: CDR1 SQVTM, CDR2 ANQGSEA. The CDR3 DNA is TGCAGCGTTGGGGTTGGGGGCAGGAACTATGGCTACACCTTC. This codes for CSVGVGGRNYGYTF.

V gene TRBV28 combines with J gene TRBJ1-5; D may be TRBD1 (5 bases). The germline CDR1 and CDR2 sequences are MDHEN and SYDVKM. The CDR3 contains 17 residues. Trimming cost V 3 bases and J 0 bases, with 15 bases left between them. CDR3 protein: CASSFLIGEYSNQPQHF. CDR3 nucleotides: TGTGCCAGCAGTTTCCTCATAGGGGAATATAGCAATCAGCCCCAGCATTTT.

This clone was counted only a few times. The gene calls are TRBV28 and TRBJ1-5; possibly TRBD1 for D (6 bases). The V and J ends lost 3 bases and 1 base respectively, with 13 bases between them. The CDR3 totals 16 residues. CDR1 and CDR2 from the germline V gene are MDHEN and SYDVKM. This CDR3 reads CASSLGGAVSNQPQHF. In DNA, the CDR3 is TGTGCCAGCAGTTTGGGGGGGGCGGTGAGCAATCAGCCCCAGCATTTT.

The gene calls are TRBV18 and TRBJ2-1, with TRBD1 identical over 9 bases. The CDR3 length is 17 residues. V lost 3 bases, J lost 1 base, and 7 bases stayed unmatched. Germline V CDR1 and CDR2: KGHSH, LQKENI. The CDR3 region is CASSPTPTGGSYNEQFF. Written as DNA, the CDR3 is TGTGCCAGCTCACCTACTCCGACAGGGGGATCCTACAATGAGCAGTTCTTC. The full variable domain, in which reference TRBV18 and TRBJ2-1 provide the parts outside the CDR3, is NAGVMQNPRHLVRRRGQEARLRCSPMKGHSHVYWYRQLPEEGLKFMVYLQKENIIDESGMPKERFSAEFPKEGPSILRIQQVVRGDSAAYFCASSPTPTGGSYNEQFFGPGTRLTVL.

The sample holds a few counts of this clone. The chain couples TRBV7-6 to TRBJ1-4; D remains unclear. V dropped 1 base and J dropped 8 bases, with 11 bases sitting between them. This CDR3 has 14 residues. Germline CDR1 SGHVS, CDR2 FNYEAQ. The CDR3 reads CASSLGLSEEKLFF. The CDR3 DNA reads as TGTGCCAGCAGCTTAGGGCTCTCAGAAGAAAAACTGTTTTTT.

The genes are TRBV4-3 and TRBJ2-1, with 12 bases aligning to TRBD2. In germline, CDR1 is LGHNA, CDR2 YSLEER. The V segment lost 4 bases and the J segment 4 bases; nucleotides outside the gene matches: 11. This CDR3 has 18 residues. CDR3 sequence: CASSPEPPTSGGYNEQFF. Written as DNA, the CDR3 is TGCGCCAGCAGCCCCGAGCCACCCACTAGCGGGGGGTACAATGAGCAGTTCTTC.

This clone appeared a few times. CDR3 coding DNA: TGCGCCAGCAGCCGGACAGGGGAGGCTAATGAAAAACTGTTTTTT. Translation: CASSRTGEANEKLFF. The V call is TRBV5-1, the J call TRBJ1-4; TRBD1 aligns across 9 bases. Trimming removed 4 bases from V and 3 bases from J; junction bases left unmatched: 4. Germline CDR1 SGHRS, CDR2 YFSETQ. This CDR3 spans 15 amino acids.

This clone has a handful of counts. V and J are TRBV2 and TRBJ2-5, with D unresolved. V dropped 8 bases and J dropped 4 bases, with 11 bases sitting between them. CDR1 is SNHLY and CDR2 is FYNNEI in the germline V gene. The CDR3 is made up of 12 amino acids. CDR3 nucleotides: TGTGCCAGCGGGCCCGGCCGAGAGACCCAGTACTTC. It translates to CASGPGRETQYF.

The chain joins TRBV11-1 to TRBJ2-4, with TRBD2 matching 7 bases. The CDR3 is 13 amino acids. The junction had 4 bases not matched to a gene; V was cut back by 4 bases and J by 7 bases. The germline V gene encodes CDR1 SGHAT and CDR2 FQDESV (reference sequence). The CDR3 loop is CASSSSRENIQYF. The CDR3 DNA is TGTGCCAGCAGCTCCTCGCGGGAGAACATTCAGTACTTC.

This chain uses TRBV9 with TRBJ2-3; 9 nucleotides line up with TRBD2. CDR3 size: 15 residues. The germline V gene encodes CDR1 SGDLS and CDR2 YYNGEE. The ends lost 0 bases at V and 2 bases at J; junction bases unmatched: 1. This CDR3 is CASSVVAGATDTQYF. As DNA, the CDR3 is TGTGCCAGCAGCGTAGTAGCGGGAGCCACAGATACGCAGTATTTT.

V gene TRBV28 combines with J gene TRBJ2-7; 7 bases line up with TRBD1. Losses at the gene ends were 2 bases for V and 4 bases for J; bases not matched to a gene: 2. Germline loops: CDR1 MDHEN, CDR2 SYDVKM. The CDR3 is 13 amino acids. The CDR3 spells CASSLDRDYEQYF. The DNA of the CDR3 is TGTGCCAGCAGTTTAGACAGGGATTACGAGCAGTACTTC.

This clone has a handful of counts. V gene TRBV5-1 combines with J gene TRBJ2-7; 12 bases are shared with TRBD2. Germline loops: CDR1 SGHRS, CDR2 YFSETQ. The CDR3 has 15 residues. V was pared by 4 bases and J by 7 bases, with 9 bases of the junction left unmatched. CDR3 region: CASSPGLAGSEEQYF. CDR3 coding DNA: TGCGCCAGCAGCCCAGGACTAGCGGGATCGGAAGAGCAGTACTTC.

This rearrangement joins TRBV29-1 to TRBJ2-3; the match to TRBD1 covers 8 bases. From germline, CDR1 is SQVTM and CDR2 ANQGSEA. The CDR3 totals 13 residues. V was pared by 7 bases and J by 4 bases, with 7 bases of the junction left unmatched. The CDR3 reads CSAGTGSADTQYF. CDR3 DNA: TGCAGCGCTGGGACAGGCAGCGCAGATACGCAGTATTTT.

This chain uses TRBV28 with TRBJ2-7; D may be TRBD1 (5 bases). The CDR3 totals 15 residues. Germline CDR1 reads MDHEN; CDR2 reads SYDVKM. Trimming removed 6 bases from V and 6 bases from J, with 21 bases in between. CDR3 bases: TGTGCCAGCAGCCTTCAGGGTAGGCCACTCTCCGAGCAGTACTTC. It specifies CASSLQGRPLSEQYF.

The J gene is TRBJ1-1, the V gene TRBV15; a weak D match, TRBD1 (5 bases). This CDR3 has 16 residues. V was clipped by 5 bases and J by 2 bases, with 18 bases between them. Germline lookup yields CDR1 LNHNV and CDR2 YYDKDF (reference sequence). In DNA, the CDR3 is TGTGCCACCAGCCCCCGGCAGGGTGAAGGAAACACTGAAGCTTTCTTT. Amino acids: CATSPRQGEGNTEAFF. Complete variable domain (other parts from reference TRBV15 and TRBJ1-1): DAMVIQNPRYQVTQFGKPVTLSCSQTLNHNVMYWYQQKSSQAPKLLFHYYDKDFNNEADTPDNFQSRRPNTSFCFLDIRSPGLGDTAMYLCATSPRQGEGNTEAFFGQGTRLTVV.

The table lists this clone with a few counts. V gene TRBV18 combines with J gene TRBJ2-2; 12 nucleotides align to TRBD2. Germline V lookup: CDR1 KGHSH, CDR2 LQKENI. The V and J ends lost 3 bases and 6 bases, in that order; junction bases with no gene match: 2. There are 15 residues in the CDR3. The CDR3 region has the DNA TGTGCCAGCTCACCGGGACTAGCGGGCTCCGGGGAGCTGTTTTTT. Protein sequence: CASSPGLAGSGELFF.

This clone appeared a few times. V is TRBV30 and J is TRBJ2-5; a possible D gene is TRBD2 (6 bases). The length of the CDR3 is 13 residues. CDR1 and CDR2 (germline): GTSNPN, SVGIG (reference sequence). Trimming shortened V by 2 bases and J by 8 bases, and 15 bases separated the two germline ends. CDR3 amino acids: CAWSLGLEGTQYF. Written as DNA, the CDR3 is TGTGCCTGGAGTCTGGGACTCGAAGGCACCCAGTACTTC.

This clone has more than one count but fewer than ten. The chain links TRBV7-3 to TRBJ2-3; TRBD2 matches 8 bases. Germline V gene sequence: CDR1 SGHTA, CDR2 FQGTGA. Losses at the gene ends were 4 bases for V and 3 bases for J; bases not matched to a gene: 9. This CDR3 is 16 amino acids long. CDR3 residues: CASSSPLAGETDTQYF. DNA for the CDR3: TGTGCCAGCAGCTCCCCCCTAGCGGGTGAAACAGATACGCAGTATTTT.

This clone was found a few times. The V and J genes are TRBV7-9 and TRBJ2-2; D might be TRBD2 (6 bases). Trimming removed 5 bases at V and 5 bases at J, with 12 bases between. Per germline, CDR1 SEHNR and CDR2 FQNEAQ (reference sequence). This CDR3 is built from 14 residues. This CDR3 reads CASSLDGGTGELFF. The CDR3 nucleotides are TGTGCCAGCAGCCTCGACGGGGGAACCGGGGAGCTGTTTTTT.

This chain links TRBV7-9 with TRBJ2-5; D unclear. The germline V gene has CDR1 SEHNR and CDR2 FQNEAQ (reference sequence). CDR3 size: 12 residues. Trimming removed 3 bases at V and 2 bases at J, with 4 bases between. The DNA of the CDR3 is TGTGCCAGCAGCTTGTTACAAGAGACCCAGTACTTC. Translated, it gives CASSLLQETQYF.

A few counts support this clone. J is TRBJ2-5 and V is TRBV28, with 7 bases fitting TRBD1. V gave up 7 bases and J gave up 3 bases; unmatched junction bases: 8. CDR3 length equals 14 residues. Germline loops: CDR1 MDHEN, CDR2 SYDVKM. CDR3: CASNSGTAKETQYF. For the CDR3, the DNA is TGTGCCAGCAATTCCGGGACAGCGAAAGAGACCCAGTACTTC.

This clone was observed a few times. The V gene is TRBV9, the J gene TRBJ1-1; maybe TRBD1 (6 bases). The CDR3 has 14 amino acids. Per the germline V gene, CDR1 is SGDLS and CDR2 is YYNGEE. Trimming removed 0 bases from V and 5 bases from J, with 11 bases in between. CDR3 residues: CASSVVPGETEAFF. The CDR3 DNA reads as TGTGCCAGCAGCGTAGTCCCAGGGGAGACTGAAGCTTTCTTT.

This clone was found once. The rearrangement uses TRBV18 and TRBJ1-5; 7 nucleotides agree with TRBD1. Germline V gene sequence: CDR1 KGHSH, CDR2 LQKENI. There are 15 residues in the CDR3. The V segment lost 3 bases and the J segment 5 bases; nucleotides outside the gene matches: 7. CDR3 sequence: CASSPEGAGDQPQHF. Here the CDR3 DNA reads TGTGCCAGCTCACCGGAGGGGGCTGGAGATCAGCCCCAGCATTTT. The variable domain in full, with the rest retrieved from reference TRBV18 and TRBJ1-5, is NAGVMQNPRHLVRRRGQEARLRCSPMKGHSHVYWYRQLPEEGLKFMVYLQKENIIDESGMPKERFSAEFPKEGPSILRIQQVVRGDSAAYFCASSPEGAGDQPQHFGDGTRLSIL.

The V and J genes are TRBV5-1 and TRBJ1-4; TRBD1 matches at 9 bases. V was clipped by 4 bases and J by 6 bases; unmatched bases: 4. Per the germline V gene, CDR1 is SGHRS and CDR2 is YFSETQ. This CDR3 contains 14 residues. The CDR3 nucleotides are TGCGCCAGCAGCGCGGGACAGGGCTATGAAAAACTGTTTTTT. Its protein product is CASSAGQGYEKLFF.

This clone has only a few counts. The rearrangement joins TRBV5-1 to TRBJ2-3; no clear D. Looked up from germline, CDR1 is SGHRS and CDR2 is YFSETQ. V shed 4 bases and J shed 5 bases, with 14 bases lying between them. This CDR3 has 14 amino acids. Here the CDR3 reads CASSLRVGQDTQYF. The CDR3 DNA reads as TGCGCCAGCAGCCTGAGAGTTGGTCAAGATACGCAGTATTTT.

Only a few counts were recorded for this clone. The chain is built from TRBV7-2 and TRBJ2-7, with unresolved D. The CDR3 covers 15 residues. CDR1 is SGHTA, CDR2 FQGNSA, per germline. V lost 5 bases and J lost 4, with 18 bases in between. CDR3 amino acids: CASSPDLVRYYEQYF. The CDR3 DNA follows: TGTGCCAGCAGCCCCGATCTCGTGCGCTATTACGAGCAGTACTTC.

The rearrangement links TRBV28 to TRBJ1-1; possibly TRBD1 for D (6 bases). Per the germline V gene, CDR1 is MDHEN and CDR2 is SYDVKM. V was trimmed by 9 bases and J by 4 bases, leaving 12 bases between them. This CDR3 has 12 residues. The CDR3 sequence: CASSEGVTEAFF. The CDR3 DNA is TGTGCCAGTTCCGAGGGGGTCACTGAAGCTTTCTTT. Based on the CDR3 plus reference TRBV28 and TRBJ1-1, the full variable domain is DVKVTQSSRYLVKRTGEKVFLECVQDMDHENMFWYRQDPGLGLRLIYFSYDVKMKEKGDIPEGYSVSREKKERFSLILESASTNQTSMYLCASSEGVTEAFFGQGTRLTVV.

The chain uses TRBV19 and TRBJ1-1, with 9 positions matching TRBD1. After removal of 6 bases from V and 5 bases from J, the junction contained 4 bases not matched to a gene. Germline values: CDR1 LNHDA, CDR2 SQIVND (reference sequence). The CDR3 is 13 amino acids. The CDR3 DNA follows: TGTGCCAGTAGAGGACAGGGGTTGACTGAAGCTTTCTTT. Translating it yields CASRGQGLTEAFF. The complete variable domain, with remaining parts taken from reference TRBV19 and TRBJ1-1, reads DGGITQSPKYLFRKEGQNVTLSCEQNLNHDAMYWYRQDPGQGLRLIYYSQIVNDFQKGDIAEGYSVSREKKESFPLTVTSAQKNPTAFYLCASRGQGLTEAFFGQGTRLTVV.

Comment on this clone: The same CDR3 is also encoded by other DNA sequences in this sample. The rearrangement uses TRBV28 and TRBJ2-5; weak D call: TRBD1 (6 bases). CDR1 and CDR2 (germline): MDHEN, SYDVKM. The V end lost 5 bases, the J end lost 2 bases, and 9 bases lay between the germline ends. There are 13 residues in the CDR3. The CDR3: CASSPTGQETQYF. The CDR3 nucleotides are TGTGCCAGCAGTCCGACAGGTCAAGAGACCCAGTACTTC.

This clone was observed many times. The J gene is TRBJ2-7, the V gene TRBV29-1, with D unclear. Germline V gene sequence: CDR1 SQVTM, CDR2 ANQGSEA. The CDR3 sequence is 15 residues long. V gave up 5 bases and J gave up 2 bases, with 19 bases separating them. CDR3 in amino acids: CSVIQLKNIAYEQYF. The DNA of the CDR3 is TGCAGCGTTATTCAATTAAAGAATATAGCCTACGAGCAGTACTTC.